This T cell receptor (beta chain) was recovered during a study of T cells after yellow fever vaccination. TCRdb used MiXCR to reprocess the 5' RACE reads, holding one entry per CDR3 protein. Of around 340,000 distinct CDR3 sequences in the sample, 8.7% were seen once. The germline V gene has CDR1 MNHNS and CDR2 SASEGT. Trimming shortened V by 8 bases and J by 2 bases, and 10 bases separated the two germline ends. The CDR3 is made up of 13 amino acids. This clonotype was detected only a few times. Sequencing used PBMCs, obtained on the day of the first yellow fever vaccination. The sequence was collected from a young man who received the YFV17D yellow fever vaccine. The chain has TRBV6-1 and TRBJ1-3; D ambiguous. CDR3 amino acids: CASGGFPGNTIYF. The CDR3 DNA is TGTGCCAGCGGTGGATTTCCTGGAAACACCATATATTTT.